At least ten counts were recorded for the clone carrying this TCR beta chain. Its antigen is unidentified. CDR3 length: 17 amino acids. Looked up from germline, CDR1 is SGHRS and CDR2 is YFSETQ. V lost 1 base to trimming and J lost 0 bases; unmatched junction nucleotides: 7. The sample is drawn from a study of neurological immune-mediated disorders. Study-level results: Multiple sclerosis patients had less TCR clonal expansion than even healthy controls, unlike HTLV-1-associated myelopathy.

TCRdb recomputed calls from the 5' RACE reads with MiXCR, one row per CDR3 protein. The sample holds under 90,000 distinct CDR3 sequences, 10% seen once. This chain joins TRBV5-1 and TRBJ2-1; 7 nucleotides align to TRBD2. The sequenced sample was PBMCs. This receptor was obtained from a man aged 35 to 55 in good health. Here the CDR3 DNA reads TGCGCCAGCAGCTTGTTGGGAGGGCCGAGCTCCTACAATGAGCAGTTCTTC. Amino acids: CASSLLGGPSSYNEQFF.